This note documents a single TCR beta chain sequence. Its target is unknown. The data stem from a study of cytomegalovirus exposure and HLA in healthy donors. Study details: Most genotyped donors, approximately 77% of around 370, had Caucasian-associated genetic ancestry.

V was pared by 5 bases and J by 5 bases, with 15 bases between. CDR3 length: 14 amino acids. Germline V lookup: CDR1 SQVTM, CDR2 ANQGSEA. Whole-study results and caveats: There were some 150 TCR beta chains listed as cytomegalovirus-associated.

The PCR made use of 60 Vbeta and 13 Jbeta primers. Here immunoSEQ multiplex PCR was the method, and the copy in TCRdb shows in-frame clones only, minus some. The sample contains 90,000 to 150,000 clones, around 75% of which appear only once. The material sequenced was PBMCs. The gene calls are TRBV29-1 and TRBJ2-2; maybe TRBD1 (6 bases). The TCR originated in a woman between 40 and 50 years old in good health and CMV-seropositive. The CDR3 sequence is CSVSRGAYTGELFF. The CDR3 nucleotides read TGCAGCGTTTCCAGGGGCGCGTATACCGGGGAGCTGTTTTTT.